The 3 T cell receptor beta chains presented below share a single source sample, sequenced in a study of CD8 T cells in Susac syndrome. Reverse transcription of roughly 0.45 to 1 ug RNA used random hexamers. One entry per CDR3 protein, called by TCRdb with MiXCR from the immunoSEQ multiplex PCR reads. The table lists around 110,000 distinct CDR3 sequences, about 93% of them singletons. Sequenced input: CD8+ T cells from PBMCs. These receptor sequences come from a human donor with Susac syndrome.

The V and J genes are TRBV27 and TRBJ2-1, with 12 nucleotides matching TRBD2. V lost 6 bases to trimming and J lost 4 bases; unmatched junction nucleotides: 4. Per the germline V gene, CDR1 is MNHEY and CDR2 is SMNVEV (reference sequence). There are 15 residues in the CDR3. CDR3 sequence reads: CASRLAGGSYNEQFF. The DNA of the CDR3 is TGTGCCAGCAGACTAGCGGGGGGCTCGTACAATGAGCAGTTCTTC.

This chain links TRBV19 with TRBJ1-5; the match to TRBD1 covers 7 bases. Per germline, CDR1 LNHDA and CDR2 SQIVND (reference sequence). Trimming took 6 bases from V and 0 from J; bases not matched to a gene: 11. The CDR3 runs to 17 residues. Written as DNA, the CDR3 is TGTGCCAGTAGATCCGGGACAGAGAATTATAGCAATCAGCCCCAGCATTTT. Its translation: CASRSGTENYSNQPQHF.

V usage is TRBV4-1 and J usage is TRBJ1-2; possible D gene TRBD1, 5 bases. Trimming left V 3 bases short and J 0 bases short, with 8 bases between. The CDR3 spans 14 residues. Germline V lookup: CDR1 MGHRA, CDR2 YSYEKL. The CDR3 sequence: CASSQTATNYGYTF. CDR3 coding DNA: TGCGCCAGCAGCCAGACAGCCACTAACTATGGCTACACCTTC.